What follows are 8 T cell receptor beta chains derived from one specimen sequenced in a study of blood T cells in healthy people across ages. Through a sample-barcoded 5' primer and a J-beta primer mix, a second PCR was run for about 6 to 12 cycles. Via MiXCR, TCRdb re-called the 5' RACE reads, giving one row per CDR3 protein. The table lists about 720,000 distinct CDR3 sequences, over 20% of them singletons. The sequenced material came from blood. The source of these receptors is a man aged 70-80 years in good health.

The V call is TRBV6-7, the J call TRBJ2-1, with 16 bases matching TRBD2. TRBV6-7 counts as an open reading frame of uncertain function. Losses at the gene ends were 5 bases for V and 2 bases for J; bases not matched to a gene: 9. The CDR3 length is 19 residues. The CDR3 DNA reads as TGTGCCAGCAGTATTACCGGGACTAGCGGGAGGGCTACCTACAATGAGCAGTTCTTC. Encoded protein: CASSITGTSGRATYNEQFF.

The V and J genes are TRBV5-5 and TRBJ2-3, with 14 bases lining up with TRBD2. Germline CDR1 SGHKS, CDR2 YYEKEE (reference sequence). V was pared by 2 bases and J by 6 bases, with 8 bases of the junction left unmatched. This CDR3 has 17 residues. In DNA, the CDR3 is TGTGCCAGCAGCTTCAACCCGGGACTAGCGGGAGATGATACGCAGTATTTT. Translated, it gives CASSFNPGLAGDDTQYF.

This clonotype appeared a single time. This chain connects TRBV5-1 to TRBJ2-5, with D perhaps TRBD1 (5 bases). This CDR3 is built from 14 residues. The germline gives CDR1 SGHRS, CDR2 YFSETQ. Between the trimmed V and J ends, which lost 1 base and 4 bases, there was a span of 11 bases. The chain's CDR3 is CASSLQERGETQYF. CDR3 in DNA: TGCGCCAGCAGCTTGCAGGAAAGGGGAGAGACCCAGTACTTC.

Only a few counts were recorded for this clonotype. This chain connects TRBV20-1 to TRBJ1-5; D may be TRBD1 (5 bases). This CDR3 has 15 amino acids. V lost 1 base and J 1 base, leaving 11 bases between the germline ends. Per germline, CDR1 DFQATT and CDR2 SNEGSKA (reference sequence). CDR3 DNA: TGCAGTGCTAGAGGTCAGGGCGGGAGCAATCAGCCCCAGCATTTT. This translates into CSARGQGGSNQPQHF.

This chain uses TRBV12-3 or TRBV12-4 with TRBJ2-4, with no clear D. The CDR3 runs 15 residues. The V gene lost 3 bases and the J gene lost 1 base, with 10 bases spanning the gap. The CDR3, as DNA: TGTGCCAGCAGTTTTTCTGGATCCGCCAAAAACATTCAGTACTTC. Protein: CASSFSGSAKNIQYF.

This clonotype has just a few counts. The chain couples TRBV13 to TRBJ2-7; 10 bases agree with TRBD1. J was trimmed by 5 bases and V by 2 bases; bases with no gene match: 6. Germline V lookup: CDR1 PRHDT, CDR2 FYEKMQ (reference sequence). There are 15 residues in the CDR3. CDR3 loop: CASSLSRTGGHEQYF. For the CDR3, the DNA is TGTGCCAGCAGCTTATCCCGGACAGGGGGTCACGAGCAGTACTTC.

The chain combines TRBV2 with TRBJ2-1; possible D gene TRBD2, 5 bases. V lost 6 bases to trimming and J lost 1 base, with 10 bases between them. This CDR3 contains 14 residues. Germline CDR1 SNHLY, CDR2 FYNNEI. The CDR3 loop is CASSLAPSYNEQFF. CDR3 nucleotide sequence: TGTGCCAGCAGCCTAGCTCCTTCCTACAATGAGCAGTTCTTC.

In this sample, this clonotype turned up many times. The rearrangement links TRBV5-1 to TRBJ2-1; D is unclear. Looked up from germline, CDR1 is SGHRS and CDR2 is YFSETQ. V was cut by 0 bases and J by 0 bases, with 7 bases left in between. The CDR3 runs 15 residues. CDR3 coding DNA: TGCGCCAGCAGCTTGGTGCGGAGCTCCTACAATGAGCAGTTCTTC. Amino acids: CASSLVRSSYNEQFF. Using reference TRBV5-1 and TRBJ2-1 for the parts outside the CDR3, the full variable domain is KAGVTQTPRYLIKTRGQQVTLSCSPISGHRSVSWYQQTPGQGLQFLFEYFSETQRNKGNFPGRFSGRQFSNSRSEMNVSTLELGDSALYLCASSLVRSSYNEQFFGPGTRLTVL.